The present TCR beta chain was sequenced within a study of T cell responses to AZD1222 COVID-19 vaccine. Regarding the study as a whole: It was only a handful of AZD1222 recipients who were seropositive at baseline. Targets within unmutated variant regions were reportedly found for nearly half of spike-specific TCRs. White British donors predominated, females outnumbered males, and clonal diversity was possibly underestimated.

Here immunoSEQ multiplex PCR was the method, and the copy in TCRdb shows in-frame clones only, minus some. The table includes 150,000 to 200,000 clones, approximately 87% detected once. Regarding this clone: The antigen remains unidentified.

This CDR3 has 18 residues. Germline assignment: CDR1 SGHTA and CDR2 FQGTGA. V gave up 4 bases and J gave up 1 base, with 22 bases separating them. The chain links TRBV7-3 to TRBJ1-1, with D perhaps TRBD1 (6 bases). The receptor was isolated from an adult in good health. Sample: peripheral blood, taken on day 0 of MenACWY control vaccination. The CDR3 DNA sequence: TGTGCCAGCAGCTACCAGGGACACCCGGTGAGGGGGAACACTGAAGCTTTCTTT. Translating it yields CASSYQGHPVRGNTEAFF. The variable domain in full, completed from reference TRBV7-3 and TRBJ1-1, reads GAGVSQTPSNKVTEKGKYVELRCDPISGHTALYWYRQSLGQGPEFLIYFQGTGAADDSGLPNDRFFAVRPEGSVSTLKIQRTERGDSAVYLCASSYQGHPVRGNTEAFFGQGTRLTVV.